The subject of this entry is one T cell receptor (beta chain). Its antigen is unidentified. The sample is drawn from a study of cytomegalovirus exposure and HLA in healthy donors. Study overall: Earlier results showed some 120 million unique TCR beta sequences derived from approximately 170 million T cells. General study results and limits: Earlier findings revealed that most TCR beta V segments proved productive either about 90% or about 30% of the time. The authors listed 164 TCR beta chains as cytomegalovirus-associated.

With 60 Vbeta and 13 Jbeta primers, the PCR was carried out. Here immunoSEQ multiplex PCR was the method, and the copy in TCRdb shows in-frame clones only, minus some. The sample yields about 78,000 clones, approximately 72% seen once. This CDR3 is built from 12 residues. CDR1 is GTSNPN, CDR2 SVGIG, per germline (reference sequence). V gene TRBV30 combines with J gene TRBJ2-5; 7 bases are shared with TRBD2. The DNA end favors TRBJ2-7, so the J call may be wrong. This TCR was sampled from a woman between 40 and 55 years old in good health and CMV-seropositive. Sequenced material: PBMCs. The CDR3 loop reads CAWRGGINEQYF. DNA for the CDR3: TGTGCCTGGAGGGGGGGGATCAACGAGCAGTACTTC.